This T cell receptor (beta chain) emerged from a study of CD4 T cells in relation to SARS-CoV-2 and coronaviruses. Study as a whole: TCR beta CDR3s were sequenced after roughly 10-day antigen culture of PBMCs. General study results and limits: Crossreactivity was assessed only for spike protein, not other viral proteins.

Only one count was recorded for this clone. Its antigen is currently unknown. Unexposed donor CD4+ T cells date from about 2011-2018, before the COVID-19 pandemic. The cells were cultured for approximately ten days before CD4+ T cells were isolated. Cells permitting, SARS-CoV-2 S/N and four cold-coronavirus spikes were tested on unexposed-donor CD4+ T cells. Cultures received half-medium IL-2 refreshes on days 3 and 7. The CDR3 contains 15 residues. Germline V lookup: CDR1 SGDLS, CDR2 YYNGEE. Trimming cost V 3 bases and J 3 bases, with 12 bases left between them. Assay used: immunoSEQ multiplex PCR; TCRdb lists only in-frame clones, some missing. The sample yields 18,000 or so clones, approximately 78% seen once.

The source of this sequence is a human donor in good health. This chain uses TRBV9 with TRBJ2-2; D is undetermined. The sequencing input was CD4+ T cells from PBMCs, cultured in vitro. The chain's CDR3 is CASSEWARDTGELFF. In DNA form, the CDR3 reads TGTGCCAGCAGCGAGTGGGCGCGTGACACCGGGGAGCTGTTTTTT.